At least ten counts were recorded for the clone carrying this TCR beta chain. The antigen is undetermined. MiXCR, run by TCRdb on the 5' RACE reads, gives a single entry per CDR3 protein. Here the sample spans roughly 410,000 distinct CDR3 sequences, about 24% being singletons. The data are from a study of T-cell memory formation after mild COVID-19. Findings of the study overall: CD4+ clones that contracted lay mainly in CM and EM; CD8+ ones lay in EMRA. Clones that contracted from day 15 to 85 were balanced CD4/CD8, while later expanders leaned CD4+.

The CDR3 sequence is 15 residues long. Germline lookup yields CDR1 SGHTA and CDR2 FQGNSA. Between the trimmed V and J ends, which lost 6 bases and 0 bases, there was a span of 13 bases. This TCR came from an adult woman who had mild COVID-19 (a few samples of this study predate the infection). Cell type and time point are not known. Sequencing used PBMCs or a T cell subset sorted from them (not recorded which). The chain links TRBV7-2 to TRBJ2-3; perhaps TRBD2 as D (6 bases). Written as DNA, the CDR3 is TGTGCCAGCAGTCCGGACTACCTTAGCACAGATACGCAGTATTTT. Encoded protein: CASSPDYLSTDTQYF.